This TCR beta chain is from a study of blood T cell repertoires in COVID-19. Background on the study: Samples of COVID-19 (acute and convalescent) were obtained from the United States, Italy and Spain. Sample material is recorded as cDNA or gDNA derived from T cells, B-cell-depleted T cells, or PBMCs.

CDR1 is KGHSH and CDR2 is LQKENI in the germline V gene. With V trimmed by 6 bases and J by 2 bases, 4 bases remained unmatched. This CDR3 comprises 15 residues. As processed by the authors: Amplification of reference gene primers was used by the study to estimate nucleated cell counts. Libraries were prepared by immunoSEQ multiplex PCR; TCRdb keeps only in-frame clonotypes and omits some of them. The DNA was the basis for D and trimming; V, J and clone size are from that table. The sample holds 56,000 or so clones, more than 85% seen once. Specimen: peripheral blood. The source is a man aged 50 to 60 with active COVID-19. This chain connects TRBV18 to TRBJ2-3; 11 bases fit TRBD2. CDR3 sequence (DNA): TGTGCCAGCTCCGTGGGACTAGCGGACACAGATACGCAGTATTTT. Protein: CASSVGLADTDTQYF.